A selection of T cell receptor beta chains follows, all from one sample in a study of OX40 agonist ivuxolimab in advanced cancers. The data were produced by immunoSEQ multiplex PCR, yet TCRdb's version contains in-frame clones alone and is incomplete. This table holds 80,000 or so clones, around 87% found once. The sequenced sample was CD4+ or CD8+ T cells sorted from blood, obtained in a trial of the OX40 agonist ivuxolimab. The source of these receptors is an adult with an advanced solid tumor such as melanoma, head and neck, liver or kidney cancer. CDR3s include the opening cysteine and the closing phenylalanine or tryptophan. Fields, in order: D gene, V gene, clone size, J gene, CDR3 protein, CDR3 DNA. The D gene is left open where the match is weak. The listing skips clone size in some rows; elsewhere it reads once, few, many or a size class.

d_call: TRBD2; v_call: TRBV5-1; clone_size: .; j_call: TRBJ2-3; cdr3_aa: CASSFGTSGTDTQYF; cdr3_nt: TGCGCCAGCAGCTTCGGGACTAGCGGCACAGATACGCAGTATTTT
d_call: .; v_call: TRBV19; clone_size: .; j_call: TRBJ1-2; cdr3_aa: CASSSALWYGYTF; cdr3_nt: TGTGCCAGTAGCTCCGCGTTATGGTATGGCTACACCTTC
d_call: TRBD1; v_call: TRBV28; clone_size: .; j_call: TRBJ2-3; cdr3_aa: CASSPSGTGGEDTQYF; cdr3_nt: TGTGCCAGCAGTCCTTCCGGGACAGGGGGCGAAGATACGCAGTATTTT
d_call: TRBD2; v_call: TRBV5-6; clone_size: .; j_call: TRBJ2-1; cdr3_aa: CASRRAGGPHNEQFF; cdr3_nt: TGTGCCAGCAGAAGAGCGGGAGGCCCCCACAATGAGCAGTTCTTC
d_call: .; v_call: TRBV7-9; clone_size: .; j_call: TRBJ1-1; cdr3_aa: CASRRGQYHTEAFF; cdr3_nt: TGTGCCAGCAGAAGAGGACAATACCACACTGAAGCTTTCTTT
d_call: TRBD1; v_call: TRBV6-5; clone_size: .; j_call: TRBJ1-3; cdr3_aa: CASSYRGLGNTIYF; cdr3_nt: TGTGCCAGCAGTTACAGGGGGCTCGGAAACACCATATATTTT
d_call: .; v_call: TRBV27; clone_size: .; j_call: TRBJ1-2; cdr3_aa: CASSLSQKLYGYTF; cdr3_nt: TGTGCCAGCAGTTTATCCCAGAAACTCTATGGCTACACCTTC
d_call: .; v_call: TRBV6-5; clone_size: .; j_call: TRBJ1-6; cdr3_aa: CASSYRVIVSPLHF; cdr3_nt: TGTGCCAGCAGTTACAGAGTTATTGTTTCACCCCTCCACTTT
d_call: TRBD1; v_call: TRBV5-4; clone_size: .; j_call: TRBJ1-3; cdr3_aa: CASRPGQGGGNTIYF; cdr3_nt: TGTGCCAGCAGGCCGGGACAGGGGGGCGGAAACACCATATATTTT
d_call: .; v_call: TRBV15; clone_size: .; j_call: TRBJ2-1; cdr3_aa: CATSRGREGEQFF; cdr3_nt: TGTGCCACCAGCAGAGGCAGGGAAGGTGAGCAGTTCTTC
d_call: TRBD1; v_call: TRBV28; clone_size: .; j_call: TRBJ2-2; cdr3_aa: CASSTDRAGTGELFF; cdr3_nt: TGTGCCAGCAGCACCGACAGGGCTGGCACCGGGGAGCTGTTTTTT
d_call: .; v_call: TRBV19; clone_size: .; j_call: TRBJ2-4; cdr3_aa: CASMRRGARAKNIQYF; cdr3_nt: TGTGCCAGTATGAGGAGAGGGGCGAGAGCCAAAAACATTCAGTACTTC
d_call: TRBD2; v_call: TRBV2; clone_size: .; j_call: TRBJ2-7; cdr3_aa: CASSEFFTGGSSEQYF; cdr3_nt: TGTGCCAGCAGTGAATTTTTTACGGGAGGATCTAGCGAGCAGTACTTC
d_call: .; v_call: TRBV18; clone_size: .; j_call: TRBJ2-1; cdr3_aa: CASSPLDRYNEQFF; cdr3_nt: TGTGCCAGCTCACCGTTGGACAGATACAATGAGCAGTTCTTC
d_call: TRBD1; v_call: TRBV4-1; clone_size: .; j_call: TRBJ2-2; cdr3_aa: CASSHDRVGGELFF; cdr3_nt: TGCGCCAGCAGCCATGACAGGGTGGGCGGGGAGCTGTTTTTT
d_call: .; v_call: TRBV19; clone_size: .; j_call: TRBJ1-5; cdr3_aa: CASSIGHTSNQPQHF; cdr3_nt: TGTGCCAGTAGTATAGGACATACAAGCAATCAGCCCCAGCATTTT
d_call: TRBD2; v_call: TRBV6-5; clone_size: .; j_call: TRBJ2-3; cdr3_aa: CASKTSGGAVDTQYF; cdr3_nt: TGTGCCAGCAAAACTAGCGGGGGGGCCGTAGATACGCAGTATTTT
d_call: .; v_call: TRBV6-5; clone_size: few; j_call: TRBJ2-1; cdr3_aa: CASSSDYPPYNEQFF; cdr3_nt: TGTGCCAGCAGTTCCGACTACCCTCCCTACAATGAGCAGTTCTTC
d_call: TRBD1; v_call: TRBV19; clone_size: .; j_call: TRBJ1-2; cdr3_aa: CASSSHSTGVYGYTF; cdr3_nt: TGTGCCAGTAGTTCCCATAGTACAGGGGTTTATGGCTACACCTTC
d_call: .; v_call: TRBV9; clone_size: .; j_call: TRBJ2-3; cdr3_aa: CASSVGSGLLTGDTQYF; cdr3_nt: TGTGCCAGCAGCGTAGGTTCGGGCCTACTTACTGGGGATACGCAGTATTTT
d_call: .; v_call: TRBV18; clone_size: .; j_call: TRBJ2-1; cdr3_aa: CASSLGVPNEQFF; cdr3_nt: TGTGCCAGCTCACTAGGGGTACCCAATGAGCAGTTCTTC
d_call: .; v_call: TRBV28; clone_size: .; j_call: TRBJ1-1; cdr3_aa: CASRTQYTEAFF; cdr3_nt: TGTGCCAGCAGAACCCAGTACACTGAAGCTTTCTTT
d_call: .; v_call: TRBV5-6; clone_size: .; j_call: TRBJ1-4; cdr3_aa: CASSLGEKLFF; cdr3_nt: TGTGCCAGCAGCCTGGGGGAAAAACTGTTTTTT
d_call: .; v_call: TRBV4-1; clone_size: .; j_call: TRBJ1-1; cdr3_aa: CASSQSRRDKMNTEAFF; cdr3_nt: TGCGCCAGCAGCCAAAGTCGCAGGGATAAGATGAACACTGAAGCTTTCTTT
d_call: .; v_call: TRBV11-2; clone_size: .; j_call: TRBJ1-2; cdr3_aa: CASSLVLQGTGYTF; cdr3_nt: TGTGCCAGCAGCTTAGTGCTTCAGGGCACTGGCTACACCTTC
d_call: .; v_call: TRBV28; clone_size: .; j_call: TRBJ1-1; cdr3_aa: CASSLEARRAFF; cdr3_nt: TGTGCCAGCAGTTTAGAGGCCCGAAGGGCTTTCTTT
d_call: TRBD2; v_call: TRBV7-2; clone_size: .; j_call: TRBJ2-5; cdr3_aa: CASSLRREETQYF; cdr3_nt: TGTGCCAGCAGCTTAAGGCGGGAGGAGACCCAGTACTTC
d_call: .; v_call: TRBV29-1; clone_size: .; j_call: TRBJ1-2; cdr3_aa: CSVEIQGKRGGYTF; cdr3_nt: TGCAGCGTTGAAATCCAGGGCAAGAGGGGTGGCTACACCTTC
d_call: .; v_call: TRBV6-5; clone_size: .; j_call: TRBJ1-4; cdr3_aa: CASSYGTTNEKLFF; cdr3_nt: TGTGCCAGCAGTTACGGGACTACTAATGAAAAACTGTTTTTT
d_call: .; v_call: TRBV4-3; clone_size: .; j_call: TRBJ2-4; cdr3_aa: CASSQEAQPAKNIQYF; cdr3_nt: TGCGCCAGCAGCCAAGAAGCGCAGCCAGCCAAAAACATTCAGTACTTC
d_call: .; v_call: TRBV27; clone_size: .; j_call: TRBJ2-2; cdr3_aa: CASSLGTPPYWTGELFF; cdr3_nt: TGTGCCAGCAGTCTCGGGACTCCTCCTTATTGGACCGGGGAGCTGTTTTTT
d_call: TRBD1; v_call: TRBV6-5; clone_size: .; j_call: TRBJ2-4; cdr3_aa: CASSTRGQGNIQYF; cdr3_nt: TGTGCCAGCAGTACCCGTGGACAGGGTAACATTCAGTACTTC
d_call: .; v_call: TRBV7-9; clone_size: .; j_call: TRBJ2-5; cdr3_aa: CASSLGRGTVRETQYF; cdr3_nt: TGTGCCAGCAGCTTAGGGAGGGGGACCGTTCGGGAGACCCAGTACTTC
d_call: .; v_call: TRBV5-1; clone_size: .; j_call: TRBJ1-4; cdr3_aa: CASSPQGINEKLFF; cdr3_nt: TGCGCCAGCAGCCCACAGGGAATTAATGAAAAACTGTTTTTT
d_call: TRBD1; v_call: TRBV6-6; clone_size: .; j_call: TRBJ1-2; cdr3_aa: CASWVVGGLGYTF; cdr3_nt: TGTGCCAGCTGGGTGGTAGGGGGCCTTGGCTACACCTTC
d_call: .; v_call: TRBV4-1; clone_size: .; j_call: TRBJ2-2; cdr3_aa: CASSPRGRGGELFF; cdr3_nt: TGCGCCAGCAGCCCCAGAGGGCGGGGCGGGGAGCTGTTTTTT
d_call: TRBD2; v_call: TRBV6-1; clone_size: .; j_call: TRBJ2-5; cdr3_aa: CASSATSGGETQYF; cdr3_nt: TGTGCCAGCAGTGCGACTAGCGGGGGGGAGACCCAGTACTTC
d_call: .; v_call: TRBV10-3; clone_size: .; j_call: TRBJ1-1; cdr3_aa: CAISNQGTEAFF; cdr3_nt: TGTGCCATCAGTAACCAGGGGACTGAAGCTTTCTTT
d_call: .; v_call: TRBV7-9; clone_size: .; j_call: TRBJ1-1; cdr3_aa: CASSFFLGGYGAEAFF; cdr3_nt: TGTGCCAGCAGCTTTTTCCTCGGGGGGTATGGTGCTGAAGCTTTCTTT
d_call: TRBD1; v_call: TRBV10-3; clone_size: .; j_call: TRBJ1-5; cdr3_aa: CAISQGGQPQHF; cdr3_nt: TGTGCCATCAGCCAGGGGGGTCAGCCCCAGCATTTT
d_call: .; v_call: TRBV2; clone_size: .; j_call: TRBJ1-1; cdr3_aa: CASSWQGRNTEAFF; cdr3_nt: TGTGCCAGCAGTTGGCAGGGGCGCAACACTGAAGCTTTCTTT
d_call: .; v_call: TRBV27; clone_size: .; j_call: TRBJ2-4; cdr3_aa: CASSPLGAGGSGEAKNIQYF; cdr3_nt: TGTGCCAGCAGTCCCCTCGGGGCCGGGGGCTCGGGTGAAGCCAAAAACATTCAGTACTTC
d_call: .; v_call: TRBV6-1; clone_size: .; j_call: TRBJ1-2; cdr3_aa: CASGSQRGYTF; cdr3_nt: TGTGCCAGCGGAAGTCAGAGGGGCTACACCTTC
d_call: .; v_call: TRBV6-1; clone_size: .; j_call: TRBJ2-2; cdr3_aa: CASRRDHYTGELFF; cdr3_nt: TGTGCCAGCAGGAGGGACCATTACACCGGGGAGCTGTTTTTT
d_call: .; v_call: TRBV11-2; clone_size: .; j_call: TRBJ2-7; cdr3_aa: CASSLGGGSSYEQYF; cdr3_nt: TGTGCCAGCAGCTTAGGGGGCGGGTCCTCCTACGAGCAGTACTTC
d_call: TRBD2; v_call: TRBV6-1; clone_size: .; j_call: TRBJ2-3; cdr3_aa: CASSEALAGVRYF; cdr3_nt: TGTGCCAGCAGTGAAGCTCTCGCGGGGGTTCGGTATTTT
d_call: .; v_call: TRBV25-1; clone_size: .; j_call: TRBJ1-3; cdr3_aa: CASSGGTAHGNTIYF; cdr3_nt: TGTGCCAGCAGTGGGGGGACTGCTCACGGAAACACCATATATTTT
d_call: TRBD1; v_call: TRBV15; clone_size: .; j_call: TRBJ2-1; cdr3_aa: CATSRGGTGRSYNEQFF; cdr3_nt: TGTGCCACCAGCAGGGGGGGGACAGGGCGCTCCTACAATGAGCAGTTCTTC
d_call: TRBD2; v_call: TRBV11-3; clone_size: .; j_call: TRBJ2-7; cdr3_aa: CASSPIAGGSSYEQYF; cdr3_nt: TGTGCCAGCAGCCCGATAGCGGGAGGGAGCTCCTACGAGCAGTACTTC
d_call: TRBD1; v_call: TRBV5-1; clone_size: .; j_call: TRBJ2-3; cdr3_aa: CASSSQGAKGDTQYF; cdr3_nt: TGCGCCAGCAGCTCGCAGGGGGCCAAAGGAGATACGCAGTATTTT
d_call: .; v_call: TRBV5-4; clone_size: .; j_call: TRBJ2-5; cdr3_aa: CASSLGLRAQYF; cdr3_nt: TGTGCCAGCAGCTTGGGGCTAAGGGCCCAGTACTTC